This TCR beta chain comes out of a study of technical replicates of blood from several donors. TCRdb's copy holds only in-frame clones and misses some; the assay was immunoSEQ multiplex PCR. The sample shows 70,000 to 95,000 clones, roughly 94% of them seen only once. The germline CDR1 and CDR2 sequences are WSHSY and SAAADI. Between the trimmed V and J ends, which lost 4 bases and 10 bases, there was a span of 7 bases. The CDR3 has 11 amino acids. The sequence came from a human donor in good health. Sequenced sample: T cells isolated from PBMCs. The chain couples TRBV10-2 to TRBJ1-4, with D possibly matching TRBD1 (6 bases). The CDR3 is CASSVRGKLFF. Written as DNA, the CDR3 is TGCGCCAGCAGTGTCAGGGGAAAACTGTTTTTT.